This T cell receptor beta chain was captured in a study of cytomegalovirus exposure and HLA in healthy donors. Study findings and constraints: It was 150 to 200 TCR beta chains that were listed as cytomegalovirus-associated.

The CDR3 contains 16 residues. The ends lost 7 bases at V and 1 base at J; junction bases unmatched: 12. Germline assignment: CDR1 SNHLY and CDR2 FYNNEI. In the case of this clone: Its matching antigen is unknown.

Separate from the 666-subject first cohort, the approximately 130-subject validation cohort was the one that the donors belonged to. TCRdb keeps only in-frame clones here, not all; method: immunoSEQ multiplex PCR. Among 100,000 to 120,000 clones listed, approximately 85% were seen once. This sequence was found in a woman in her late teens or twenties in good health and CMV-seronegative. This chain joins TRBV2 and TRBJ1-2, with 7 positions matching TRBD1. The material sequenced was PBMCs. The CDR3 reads CASIPAGQLFNYGYTF. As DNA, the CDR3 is TGTGCCAGCATACCTGCGGGACAGCTTTTTAACTATGGCTACACCTTC.